Following are 21 T cell receptor beta chains from one sample sequenced in a study of cytomegalovirus exposure and HLA in healthy donors. The PCR used 60 Vbeta and 13 Jbeta primers. The assay was immunoSEQ multiplex PCR, and TCRdb's table has in-frame clones only and misses some. This table has fewer than 130,000 clones, roughly 78% appearing once. The specimen was PBMCs. The receptor set was obtained from a woman in her thirties or forties in good health and CMV-seronegative.

This clone has a handful of counts. Other DNA sequences in this sample translate to the same CDR3. The chain links TRBV30 to TRBJ2-7; D is undetermined. Germline V gives CDR1 GTSNPN, CDR2 SVGIG (reference sequence). V was pared by 2 bases and J by 3 bases, with 11 bases between. This CDR3 spans 13 amino acids. In DNA, the CDR3 is TGTGCCTGGAGTCTATCACTATACTACGAGCAGTACTTC. Translated: CAWSLSLYYEQYF.

There are a few counts of this clone. The chain uses TRBV19 and TRBJ2-2; 8 bases are a match to TRBD2. Germline CDR1 is LNHDA and CDR2 is SQIVND (reference sequence). The CDR3 consists of 15 residues. V lost 4 bases to trimming and J lost 5 bases; unmatched junction nucleotides: 6. DNA for the CDR3: TGTGCCAGTAGTACAGCGGGAGTGAGGACCGGGGAGCTGTTTTTT. It codes for CASSTAGVRTGELFF.

This rearrangement joins TRBV14 to TRBJ1-1, with 7 bases that match TRBD1. Germline CDR1 reads SGHDN; CDR2 reads FVKESK. V lost 4 bases and J lost 0; bases outside the gene matches: 5. The CDR3 is made up of 15 amino acids. In DNA, the CDR3 is TGTGCCAGCAGCCTCCCAGGGGGGTTGAACACTGAAGCTTTCTTT. Amino acids: CASSLPGGLNTEAFF.

In its sample, this clone is medium-sized. The CDR3 spells CASSDPAGEITDTQYF. In nucleotides, the CDR3 is TGTGCCAGCAGTGACCCAGCGGGGGAGATCACAGATACGCAGTATTTT. The V call is TRBV2, the J call TRBJ2-3; 8 bases align to TRBD2. The CDR3 runs 16 residues. The germline V gene encodes CDR1 SNHLY and CDR2 FYNNEI. V shed 3 bases and J 2 bases; nucleotides not matched to a gene: 7.

The chain uses TRBV28 and TRBJ1-5; D is unclear. The CDR3 is 16 residues long. Germline V gene lookup returns CDR1 MDHEN and CDR2 SYDVKM. V lost 1 base, J lost 5 bases, and 15 bases lay in between. The CDR3 loop is CASSLYDYISHQPQHF. CDR3 DNA: TGTGCCAGCAGTTTATATGACTATATCAGCCATCAGCCCCAGCATTTT. The complete variable domain, with remaining parts taken from reference TRBV28 and TRBJ1-5, reads DVKVTQSSRYLVKRTGEKVFLECVQDMDHENMFWYRQDPGLGLRLIYFSYDVKMKEKGDIPEGYSVSREKKERFSLILESASTNQTSMYLCASSLYDYISHQPQHFGDGTRLSIL.

The rearrangement joins TRBV19 to TRBJ1-4; D gene ambiguous. Trimming cost V 6 bases and J 1 base, with 12 bases left between them. This CDR3 contains 15 residues. Germline V gene data show CDR1 as LNHDA and CDR2 as SQIVND (reference sequence). As DNA, the CDR3 is TGTGCCAGTAGCACCCTGACACAAACTAATGAAAAACTGTTTTTT. Protein product: CASSTLTQTNEKLFF.

This clone was detected only once. V usage is TRBV19 and J usage is TRBJ1-5; D may be TRBD1 (5 bases). V lost 6 bases to trimming and J lost 6 bases, with 15 bases between them. From germline, CDR1 is LNHDA and CDR2 SQIVND (reference sequence). The CDR3 is made up of 14 amino acids. CDR3: CASRYRGDRQPQHF. CDR3 sequence (DNA): TGTGCCAGTAGATATAGGGGCGACCGTCAGCCCCAGCATTTT.

The chain couples TRBV18 to TRBJ2-7, with 10 bases identical to TRBD2. Germline V lookup: CDR1 KGHSH, CDR2 LQKENI. Trimming took 2 bases from V and 6 from J; bases not matched to a gene: 4. The CDR3 has 14 residues. The CDR3, as DNA: TGTGCCAGCTCACCAGGAGCGGGGGGGCGCGAGCAGTACTTC. Translation gives CASSPGAGGREQYF.

The gene calls are TRBV18 and TRBJ2-1, with D tentatively TRBD1 (5 bases). Germline CDR1 is KGHSH and CDR2 is LQKENI. V dropped 0 bases and J dropped 7 bases, with 13 bases sitting between them. The CDR3 consists of 15 residues. The CDR3 loop is CASSPPNAGMNEQFF. The CDR3 region has the DNA TGTGCCAGCTCACCACCAAACGCAGGGATGAATGAGCAGTTCTTC.

This clone is medium-sized. This rearrangement joins TRBV19 to TRBJ1-1; TRBD1 might be the D (6 bases). Germline V CDR1 and CDR2: LNHDA, SQIVND (reference sequence). Trimming left V 0 bases short and J 9 bases short, with 11 bases between. The CDR3 is 13 amino acids. The CDR3 region has the DNA TGTGCCAGTAGTATAGAACAGGGTGGGAAAGCTTTCTTT. Translated, it gives CASSIEQGGKAFF.

This clone was seen a few times. The rearrangement uses TRBV7-7 and TRBJ2-7; D is undetermined. This CDR3 has 13 amino acids. V lost 1 base and J lost 5, with 9 bases in between. CDR1 SSHAT and CDR2 FNYEAQ come from the germline V gene (reference sequence). The CDR3 sequence: CASSLGSRDEQYF. The CDR3 nucleotides are TGTGCCAGCAGCTTAGGGTCCCGAGACGAGCAGTACTTC.

This clone has just one count. The chain joins TRBV11-2 to TRBJ2-7; D is ambiguous. CDR1 is SGHAT and CDR2 is FQNNGV in the germline V gene. Trimming shortened V by 1 base and J by 4 bases, and 8 bases separated the two germline ends. This CDR3 spans 13 amino acids. CDR3 protein: CASSLGDIYEQYF. In nucleotides, the CDR3 is TGTGCCAGCAGCTTAGGCGACATATACGAGCAGTACTTC.

The chain uses TRBV5-8 and TRBJ2-1, with 11 bases lining up with TRBD2. The length of the CDR3 is 16 residues. V dropped 3 bases and J dropped 0; count of bases not matched to a gene: 2. Per germline, CDR1 SGHTS and CDR2 YDEGEE. CDR3 residues: CASSSLAGGSYNEQFF. The CDR3 DNA is TGTGCCAGCAGCTCTCTAGCGGGAGGCTCCTACAATGAGCAGTTCTTC. The full variable domain, rest sourced from reference TRBV5-8 and TRBJ2-1, is EAGVTQSPTHLIKTRGQQATLRCSPISGHTSVYWYQQALGLGLQFLLWYDEGEERNRGNFPPRFSGRQFPNYSSELNVNALELEDSALYLCASSSLAGGSYNEQFFGPGTRLTVL.

V is TRBV6-1 and J is TRBJ1-6; 7 bases align to TRBD1. This CDR3 contains 15 residues. Germline V CDR1 and CDR2: MNHNS, SASEGT. J lost 2 bases, V lost 3 bases, and 1 base had no gene match. The CDR3 DNA follows: TGTGCCAGCAGTGACGGACAGGCCTATAATTCACCCCTCCACTTT. It is translated as CASSDGQAYNSPLHF.

This clone was picked up one time. The chain joins TRBV15 to TRBJ2-1; 10 nucleotides agree with TRBD2. The V and J ends lost 4 bases and 4 bases, in that order; junction bases with no gene match: 7. The CDR3 covers 16 residues. The germline gives CDR1 LNHNV, CDR2 YYDKDF (reference sequence). Written as DNA, the CDR3 is TGTGCCACCAGCACCCAAACTAGCGGGAAATACAATGAGCAGTTCTTC. Encoded protein: CATSTQTSGKYNEQFF. Looking up the rest from reference TRBV15 and TRBJ2-1 gives the full variable domain: DAMVIQNPRYQVTQFGKPVTLSCSQTLNHNVMYWYQQKSSQAPKLLFHYYDKDFNNEADTPDNFQSRRPNTSFCFLDIRSPGLGDTAMYLCATSTQTSGKYNEQFFGPGTRLTVL.

This chain joins TRBV11-2 and TRBJ2-1, with D perhaps TRBD1 (5 bases). Trimming pared 1 base from V and 7 bases from J, leaving 17 bases between. Germline-derived CDR1 and CDR2 are SGHAT and FQNNGV. The CDR3 consists of 16 residues. In DNA, the CDR3 is TGTGCCAGCAGCTTAGTCTTGGCGGCAGGGCGAAATGAGCAGTTCTTC. As protein: CASSLVLAAGRNEQFF.

The rearrangement links TRBV28 to TRBJ2-1, with a possible D match to TRBD2 (6 bases). The germline gives CDR1 MDHEN, CDR2 SYDVKM. V lost 6 bases and J lost 3, with 12 bases in between. This CDR3 is built from 14 residues. Here the CDR3 DNA reads TGTGCCAGCAGGACCCCGGGAGACTACAATGAGCAGTTCTTC. Amino acid sequence: CASRTPGDYNEQFF. Supplemented by reference TRBV28 and TRBJ2-1, the full variable domain reads DVKVTQSSRYLVKRTGEKVFLECVQDMDHENMFWYRQDPGLGLRLIYFSYDVKMKEKGDIPEGYSVSREKKERFSLILESASTNQTSMYLCASRTPGDYNEQFFGPGTRLTVL.

This rearrangement joins TRBV19 to TRBJ1-1; the match to TRBD1 covers 7 bases. This CDR3 has 14 amino acids. CDR1 is LNHDA, CDR2 SQIVND, per germline (reference sequence). The V and J ends lost 6 bases and 1 base, in that order; junction bases with no gene match: 5. DNA of the CDR3: TGTGCCAGTAGCAAGGGGGCTGCGAACACTGAAGCTTTCTTT. It codes for CASSKGAANTEAFF. Variable domain in full (rest from reference TRBV19 and TRBJ1-1): DGGITQSPKYLFRKEGQNVTLSCEQNLNHDAMYWYRQDPGQGLRLIYYSQIVNDFQKGDIAEGYSVSREKKESFPLTVTSAQKNPTAFYLCASSKGAANTEAFFGQGTRLTVV.

This clone was found once. The V and J genes are TRBV19 and TRBJ1-1; tentative D call: TRBD1 (5 bases). The CDR3 is 15 residues long. Germline CDR1 LNHDA, CDR2 SQIVND (reference sequence). V lost 7 bases and J 4 bases, leaving 19 bases between the germline ends. The CDR3, as DNA: TGTGCCAGTAACCCCTCGGGGGAGGATTTCACTGAAGCTTTCTTT. Its protein is CASNPSGEDFTEAFF.

The chain is built from TRBV7-2 and TRBJ2-5; D not certain. Trimming removed 0 bases at V and 1 base at J, with 3 bases between. Germline-derived CDR1 and CDR2 are SGHTA and FQGNSA. The CDR3 consists of 13 residues. CDR3 sequence (DNA): TGTGCCAGCAGCTTAGCCCGCCAAGAGACCCAGTACTTC. This translates into CASSLARQETQYF. Full variable domain (rest looked up from reference TRBV7-2 and TRBJ2-5): GAGVSQSPSNKVTEKGKDVELRCDPISGHTALYWYRQSLGQGLEFLIYFQGNSAPDKSGLPSDRFSAERTGGSVSTLTIQRTQQEDSAVYLCASSLARQETQYFGPGTRLLVL.

The V gene is TRBV28, the J gene TRBJ2-5; maybe TRBD2 (5 bases). The CDR3 runs to 15 residues. The germline V gene has CDR1 MDHEN and CDR2 SYDVKM. The V gene lost 6 bases and the J gene lost 2 bases, with 16 bases spanning the gap. The CDR3 DNA reads as TGTGCCAGCAGCCTGACTGGGAGAGGGCAAGAGACCCAGTACTTC. Translated: CASSLTGRGQETQYF.